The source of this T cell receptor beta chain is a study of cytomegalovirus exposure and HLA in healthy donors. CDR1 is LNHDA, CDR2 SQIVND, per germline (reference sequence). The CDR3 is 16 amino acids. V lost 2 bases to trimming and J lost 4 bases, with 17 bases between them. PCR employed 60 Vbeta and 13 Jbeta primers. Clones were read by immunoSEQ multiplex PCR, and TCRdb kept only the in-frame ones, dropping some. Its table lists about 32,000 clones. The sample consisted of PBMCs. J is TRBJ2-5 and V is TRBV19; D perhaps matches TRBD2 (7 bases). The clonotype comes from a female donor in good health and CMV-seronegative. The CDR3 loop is CASSIRRGEGSETQYF. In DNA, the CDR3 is TGTGCCAGTAGTATAAGGAGGGGGGAGGGGTCAGAGACCCAGTACTTC.